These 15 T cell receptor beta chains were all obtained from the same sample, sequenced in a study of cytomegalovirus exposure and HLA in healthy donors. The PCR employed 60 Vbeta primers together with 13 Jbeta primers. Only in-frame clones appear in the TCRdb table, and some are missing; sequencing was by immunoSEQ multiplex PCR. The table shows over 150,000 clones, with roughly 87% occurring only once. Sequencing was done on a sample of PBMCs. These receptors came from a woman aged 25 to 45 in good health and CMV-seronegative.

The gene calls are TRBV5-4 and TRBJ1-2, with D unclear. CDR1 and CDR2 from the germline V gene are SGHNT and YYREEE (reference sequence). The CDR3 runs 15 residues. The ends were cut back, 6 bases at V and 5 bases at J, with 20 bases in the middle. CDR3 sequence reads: CASNPSTVAGYGYTF. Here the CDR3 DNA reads TGTGCCAGCAACCCGTCTACCGTAGCGGGGTATGGCTACACCTTC.

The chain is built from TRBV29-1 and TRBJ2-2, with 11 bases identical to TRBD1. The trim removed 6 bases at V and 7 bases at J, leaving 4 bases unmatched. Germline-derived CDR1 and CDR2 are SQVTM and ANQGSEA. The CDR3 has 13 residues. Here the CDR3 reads CSVWGQGVGELFF. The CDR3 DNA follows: TGCAGCGTCTGGGGACAGGGGGTCGGGGAGCTGTTTTTT.

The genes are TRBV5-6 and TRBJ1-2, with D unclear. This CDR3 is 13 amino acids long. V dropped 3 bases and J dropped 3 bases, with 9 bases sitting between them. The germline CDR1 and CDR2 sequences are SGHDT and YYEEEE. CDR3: CASSYEIDYGYTF. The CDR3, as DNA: TGTGCCAGCAGCTACGAGATCGACTATGGCTACACCTTC.

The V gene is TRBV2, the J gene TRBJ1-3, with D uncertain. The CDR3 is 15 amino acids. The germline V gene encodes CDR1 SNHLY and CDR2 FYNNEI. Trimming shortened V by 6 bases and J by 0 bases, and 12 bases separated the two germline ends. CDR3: CASRPNSISGNTIYF. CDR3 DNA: TGTGCCAGCAGGCCAAACAGCATCTCTGGAAACACCATATATTTT.

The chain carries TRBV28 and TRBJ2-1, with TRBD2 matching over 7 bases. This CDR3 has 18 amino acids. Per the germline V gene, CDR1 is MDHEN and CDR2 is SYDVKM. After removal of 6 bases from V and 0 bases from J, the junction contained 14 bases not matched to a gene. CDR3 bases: TGTGCCAGCAGCCCCTCGGGGCTAGCGGTGAGCTCCTACAATGAGCAGTTCTTC. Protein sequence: CASSPSGLAVSSYNEQFF. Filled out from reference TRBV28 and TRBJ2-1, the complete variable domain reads DVKVTQSSRYLVKRTGEKVFLECVQDMDHENMFWYRQDPGLGLRLIYFSYDVKMKEKGDIPEGYSVSREKKERFSLILESASTNQTSMYLCASSPSGLAVSSYNEQFFGPGTRLTVL.

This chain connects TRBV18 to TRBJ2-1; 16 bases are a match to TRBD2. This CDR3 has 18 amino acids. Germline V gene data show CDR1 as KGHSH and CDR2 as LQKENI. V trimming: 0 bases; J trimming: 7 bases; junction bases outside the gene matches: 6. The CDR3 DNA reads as TGTGCCAGCTCACCACCGGGGACTAGCGGGAGGGCTGGGAATGAGCAGTTCTTC. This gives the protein CASSPPGTSGRAGNEQFF.

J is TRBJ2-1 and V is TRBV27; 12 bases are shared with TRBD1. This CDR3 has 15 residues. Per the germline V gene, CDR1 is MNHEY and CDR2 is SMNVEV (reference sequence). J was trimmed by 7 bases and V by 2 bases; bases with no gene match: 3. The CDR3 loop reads CASSLGTGGFNEQFF. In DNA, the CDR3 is TGTGCCAGCAGTTTAGGGACAGGGGGCTTTAATGAGCAGTTCTTC.

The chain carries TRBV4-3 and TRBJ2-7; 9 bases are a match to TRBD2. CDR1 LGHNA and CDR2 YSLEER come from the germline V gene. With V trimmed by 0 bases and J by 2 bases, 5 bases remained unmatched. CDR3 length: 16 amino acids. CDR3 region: CASSQDVTSGTYEQYF. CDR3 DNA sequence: TGCGCCAGCAGCCAAGATGTGACTAGCGGCACCTACGAGCAGTACTTC.

The CDR3 region is CASTRDRGAGANVLTF. The DNA for the CDR3 is TGTGCCAGCACCAGGGACAGGGGAGCTGGGGCCAACGTCCTGACTTTC. This rearrangement joins TRBV2 to TRBJ2-6, with 10 bases aligning to TRBD1. The CDR3 loop spans 16 amino acids. Trimming took 7 bases from V and 2 from J; bases not matched to a gene: 5. Germline V gene lookup returns CDR1 SNHLY and CDR2 FYNNEI.

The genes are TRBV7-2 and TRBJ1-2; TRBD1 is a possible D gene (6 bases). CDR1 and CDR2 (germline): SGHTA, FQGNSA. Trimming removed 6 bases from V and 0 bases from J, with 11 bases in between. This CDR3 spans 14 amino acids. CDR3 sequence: CASSPRTANYGYTF. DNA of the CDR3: TGTGCCAGCAGTCCTCGGACAGCTAACTATGGCTACACCTTC. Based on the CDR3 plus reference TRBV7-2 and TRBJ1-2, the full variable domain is GAGVSQSPSNKVTEKGKDVELRCDPISGHTALYWYRQSLGQGLEFLIYFQGNSAPDKSGLPSDRFSAERTGGSVSTLTIQRTQQEDSAVYLCASSPRTANYGYTFGSGTRLTVV.

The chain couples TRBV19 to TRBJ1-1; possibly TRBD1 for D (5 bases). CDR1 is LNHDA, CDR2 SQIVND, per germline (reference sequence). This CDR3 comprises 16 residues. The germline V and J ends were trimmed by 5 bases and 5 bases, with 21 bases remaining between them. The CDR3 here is CASSSGRGGWKTEAFF. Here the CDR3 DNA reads TGTGCCAGTAGTTCCGGCCGCGGGGGATGGAAGACTGAAGCTTTCTTT. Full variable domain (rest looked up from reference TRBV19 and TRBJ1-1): DGGITQSPKYLFRKEGQNVTLSCEQNLNHDAMYWYRQDPGQGLRLIYYSQIVNDFQKGDIAEGYSVSREKKESFPLTVTSAQKNPTAFYLCASSSGRGGWKTEAFFGQGTRLTVV.

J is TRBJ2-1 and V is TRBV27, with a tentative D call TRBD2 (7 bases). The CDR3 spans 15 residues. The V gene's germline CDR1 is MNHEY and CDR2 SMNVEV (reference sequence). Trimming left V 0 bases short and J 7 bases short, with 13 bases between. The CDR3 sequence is CASSLSGGALNEQFF. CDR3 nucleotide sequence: TGTGCCAGCAGTTTATCAGGGGGGGCTTTGAATGAGCAGTTCTTC.

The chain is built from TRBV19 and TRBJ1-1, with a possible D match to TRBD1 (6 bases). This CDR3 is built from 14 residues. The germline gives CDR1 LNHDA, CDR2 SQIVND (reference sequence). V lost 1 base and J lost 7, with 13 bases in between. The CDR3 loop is CASSIAVGAREAFF. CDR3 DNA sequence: TGTGCCAGTAGTATAGCAGTGGGGGCTCGTGAAGCTTTCTTT.

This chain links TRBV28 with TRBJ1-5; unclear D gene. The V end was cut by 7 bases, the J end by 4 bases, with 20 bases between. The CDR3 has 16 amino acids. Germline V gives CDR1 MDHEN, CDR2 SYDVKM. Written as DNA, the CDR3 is TGTGCCAGCACCCCCTGGGCAGCCAGGAAAAATCAGCCCCAGCATTTT. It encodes CASTPWAARKNQPQHF.

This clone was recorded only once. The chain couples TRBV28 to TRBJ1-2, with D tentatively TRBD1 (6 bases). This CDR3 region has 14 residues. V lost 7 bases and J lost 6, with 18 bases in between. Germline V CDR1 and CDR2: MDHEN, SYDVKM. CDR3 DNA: TGTGCCAGCATCCCATCGGGCAGGGGAGATGGCTACACCTTC. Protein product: CASIPSGRGDGYTF.